This entry is about one T cell receptor beta chain. Trimming removed 3 bases at V and 5 bases at J, with 16 bases between. The germline gives CDR1 KGHSH, CDR2 LQKENI. This CDR3 is built from 15 residues. The data derive from a study of blood T cell repertoires in COVID-19. Study details: Donors in the United States, Italy and Spain gave samples during acute or convalescent COVID-19. From T cells, B-cell-depleted T cells, or PBMCs came the material, which was cDNA or gDNA.

In the original workflow: Amplifying reference gene primers gave estimates of nucleated cell counts. The method was immunoSEQ multiplex PCR; TCRdb's version includes in-frame clones alone and lacks a portion of them. The V and J calls and the clone size are those of that table, but D and trimming were determined from the DNA. The sample holds about 670,000 clones, 90% seen once. The V and J genes are TRBV18 and TRBJ1-1, with D possibly matching TRBD1 (5 bases). The specimen was peripheral blood. The source of this sequence is a woman between 18 and 29 years old with acute or convalescent COVID-19. In DNA form, the CDR3 reads TGTGCCAGCTCACCTATCGCCGGGGGGGAAACTGAAGCTTTCTTT. This encodes CASSPIAGGETEAFF. The variable domain in full, completed from reference TRBV18 and TRBJ1-1, reads NAGVMQNPRHLVRRRGQEARLRCSPMKGHSHVYWYRQLPEEGLKFMVYLQKENIIDESGMPKERFSAEFPKEGPSILRIQQVVRGDSAAYFCASSPIAGGETEAFFGQGTRLTVV.